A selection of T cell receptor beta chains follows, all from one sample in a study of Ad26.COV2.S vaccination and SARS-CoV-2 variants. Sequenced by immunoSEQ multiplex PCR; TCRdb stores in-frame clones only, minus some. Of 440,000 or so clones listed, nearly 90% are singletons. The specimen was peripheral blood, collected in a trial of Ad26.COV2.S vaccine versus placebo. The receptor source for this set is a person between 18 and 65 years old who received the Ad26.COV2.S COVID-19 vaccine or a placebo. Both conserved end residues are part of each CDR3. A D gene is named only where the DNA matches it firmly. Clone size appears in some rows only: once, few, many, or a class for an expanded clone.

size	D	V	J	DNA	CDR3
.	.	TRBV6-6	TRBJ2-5	TGTGCCAGCAGGGAAAGAGAGACCCAGTACTTC	CASRERETQYF
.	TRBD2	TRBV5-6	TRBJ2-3	TGTGCCAGCAGCCTTACAACACTAGCGGGGGGCGAAAGGGATACGCAGTATTTT	CASSLTTLAGGERDTQYF
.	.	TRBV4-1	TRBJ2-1	TGCGCCAGCAGCCAAGGCGTCGGTAATGAGCAGTTCTTC	CASSQGVGNEQFF
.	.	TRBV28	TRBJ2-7	TGTGCCAGCAGTTTAAGCTCTCGGTTGGGCGAGCAGTACTTC	CASSLSSRLGEQYF
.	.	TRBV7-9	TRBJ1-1	TGTGCCAGCCGTCGAATGGAGGGGACTGAAGCTTTCTTT	CASRRMEGTEAFF
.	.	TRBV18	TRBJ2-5	TGTGCCAGCTCACTATGGGAGACCCAGTACTTC	CASSLWETQYF
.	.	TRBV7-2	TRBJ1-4	TGTGCCAGCAGCTTAGGGGCGTCGGCAACTAATGAAAAACTGTTTTTT	CASSLGASATNEKLFF
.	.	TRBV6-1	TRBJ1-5	TGTGCCAGCAGTGACATTAGTCAGCCCCAGCATTTT	CASSDISQPQHF
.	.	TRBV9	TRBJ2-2	TGTGCCAGCAGCGTACTATCCCGGGCTCCCAGCACCGGGGAGCTGTTTTTT	CASSVLSRAPSTGELFF
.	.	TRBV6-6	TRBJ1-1	TGTGCCAGCAGCCCTGCGATGAACACTGAAGCTTTCTTT	CASSPAMNTEAFF
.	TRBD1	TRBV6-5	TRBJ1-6	TGTGCCAGCAGTTACGCCGACAGGGGAAATTCACCCCTCCACTTT	CASSYADRGNSPLHF
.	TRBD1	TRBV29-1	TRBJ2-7	TGCAGCGTCGGGACAGGGGAAACCTACGAGCAGTACTTC	CSVGTGETYEQYF
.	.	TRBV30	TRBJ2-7	TGTGCCTGGGAACAGGGCTACGAGCAGTACTTC	CAWEQGYEQYF
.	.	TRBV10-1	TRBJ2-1	TGCGCCAGCAGTGACGGCGGGACGGCCAATGAGCAGTTCTTC	CASSDGGTANEQFF
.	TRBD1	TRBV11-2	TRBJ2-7	TGTGCCAGCAGCTTATGGGACAGGAGGTACGAGCAGTACTTC	CASSLWDRRYEQYF
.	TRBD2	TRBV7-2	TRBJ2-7	TGTGCCAGCGGATCTAGCGGGACTTTCTCCTACGAGCAGTACTTC	CASGSSGTFSYEQYF
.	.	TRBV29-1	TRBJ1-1	TGCAGCGGCCGGGAACAGGGGAACACTGAAGCTTTCTTT	CSGREQGNTEAFF
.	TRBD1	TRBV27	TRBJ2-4	TGTGCCAGCAGTTGGGGACAGGGGGCTAAAAACATTCAGTACTTC	CASSWGQGAKNIQYF
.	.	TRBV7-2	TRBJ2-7	TGTGCCAGCAGCTCGCGCCTCCGTACGGGCGAGCAGTACTTC	CASSSRLRTGEQYF
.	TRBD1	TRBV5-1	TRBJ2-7	TGCGCCAGCAGCTTGTCAGGGGGAGTGGAGTACGAGCAGTACTTC	CASSLSGGVEYEQYF
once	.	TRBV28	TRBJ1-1	TGTGCCAGCAGTTTCTGGGGCACGGAGACTGAAGCTTTCTTT	CASSFWGTETEAFF
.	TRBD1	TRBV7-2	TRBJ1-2	TGTGCCAGCAGCTTAGACATTTGGGACAGGGATCCAAATGGCTACACCTTC	CASSLDIWDRDPNGYTF
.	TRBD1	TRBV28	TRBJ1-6	TGTGCCAGCACAGGGGGCAACTCACCCCTCCACTTT	CASTGGNSPLHF
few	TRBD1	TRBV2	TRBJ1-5	TGTGCCAGTCTACCGGGACAGGGGGCTTCTCAGCATTTT	CASLPGQGASQHF
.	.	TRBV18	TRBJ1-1	TGTGCCAGCTCACCACAAGACCGGGCCCCTATCACTGAAGCTTTCTTT	CASSPQDRAPITEAFF
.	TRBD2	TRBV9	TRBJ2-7	TGTGCCAGCAGCGTAGGACTAGCGGGAGGCTTCGAGCAGTACTTC	CASSVGLAGGFEQYF
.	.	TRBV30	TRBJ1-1	TGTGCCTATGTCTTAGCGGGAAATTTGGGCACTGAAGCTTTCTTT	CAYVLAGNLGTEAFF
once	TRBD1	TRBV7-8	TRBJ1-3	TGTGCCAGCAGCAAGAGTCCGGGACAGATAAACACCATATATTTT	CASSKSPGQINTIYF
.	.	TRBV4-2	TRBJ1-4	TGTGCCAGCAGAAGCACAGGCGGGGAAAAACTGTTTTTT	CASRSTGGEKLFF
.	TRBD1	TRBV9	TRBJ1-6	TGTGCCAGCAGCGAAGGACAGGGGGCGAGTACACCCCTCCACTTT	CASSEGQGASTPLHF
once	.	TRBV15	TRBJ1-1	TGTGCCACCAGTGGGGGAAGGGGGGGCACTGAAGCTTTCTTT	CATSGGRGGTEAFF
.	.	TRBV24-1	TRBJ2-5	TGTGCCACCAGTGACGGATCGGGGGGCGAAGAGACCCAGTACTTC	CATSDGSGGEETQYF
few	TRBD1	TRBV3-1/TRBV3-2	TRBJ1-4	TGTGCCAGCAGCCAAGTTATAGGGACAGGGAATGAAAAACTGTTTTTT	CASSQVIGTGNEKLFF